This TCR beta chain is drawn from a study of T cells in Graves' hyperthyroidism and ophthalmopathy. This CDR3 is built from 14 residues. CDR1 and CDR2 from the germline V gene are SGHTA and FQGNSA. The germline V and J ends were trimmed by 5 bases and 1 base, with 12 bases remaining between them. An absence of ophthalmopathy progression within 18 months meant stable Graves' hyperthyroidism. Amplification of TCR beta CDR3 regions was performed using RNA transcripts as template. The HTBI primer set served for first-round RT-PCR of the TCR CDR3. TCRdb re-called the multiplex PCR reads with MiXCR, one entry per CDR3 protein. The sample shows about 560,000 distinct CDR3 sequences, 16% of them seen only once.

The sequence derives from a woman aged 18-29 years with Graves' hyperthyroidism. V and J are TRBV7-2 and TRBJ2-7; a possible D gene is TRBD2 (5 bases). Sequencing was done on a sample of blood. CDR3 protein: CASSKESGSYEQYF. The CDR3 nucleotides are TGTGCCAGCAGCAAGGAGTCGGGGTCCTACGAGCAGTACTTC.